This TCR beta chain was recovered during a study of control samples from healthy donors and cancer patients. Clones were read by immunoSEQ multiplex PCR, and TCRdb kept only the in-frame ones, dropping some. The sample lists some 200,000 clones; 90% to 95% were seen once. The CDR3 runs to 14 residues. V lost 2 bases and J lost 2, with 10 bases in between. Germline V gives CDR1 MNHEY, CDR2 SVGEGT. In its sample, this clone was seen a few times. The source of this sequence is a woman between 25 and 40 years old in good health. Sequenced sample: blood. The chain is built from TRBV6-2 or TRBV6-3 and TRBJ2-7; tentative D call: TRBD1 (5 bases). The CDR3 loop is CASSYQDNAYEQYF. CDR3 sequence (DNA): TGTGCCAGCAGTTACCAGGACAACGCCTACGAGCAGTACTTC.